Listed below are T cell receptor beta chains from one sample, sequenced in a study of blood T cell repertoires in COVID-19. TCRdb's table, derived via immunoSEQ multiplex PCR, lists solely in-frame clones and lacks some. Of tens of thousands of clones listed, around 88% are singletons. Sequenced: peripheral blood. Source of these receptors: a woman in her 70s with acute or convalescent COVID-19. CDR3s include the opening cysteine and the closing phenylalanine or tryptophan. The D gene is left open where the match is weak. Clone size, where shown, is once, few, many, or a class for clones that have expanded.

clone_size	v_call	d_call	j_call	cdr3_nt	cdr3_aa
NA	TRBV6-6	TRBD1	TRBJ1-4	TGTGCCAGCAGATGGACAGGGAACCGTGAAAAACTGTTTTTT	CASRWTGNREKLFF
NA	TRBV20-1	TRBD2	TRBJ2-1	TGCAGTGCTAGAAGTAGCGGGGAGCAGTTCTTC	CSARSSGEQFF
NA	TRBV30	TRBD1	TRBJ2-7	TGTGCCTGGAGTATCCGGGACAGAAAATACGAGCAGTACTTC	CAWSIRDRKYEQYF
NA	TRBV3-1/TRBV3-2	TRBD1	TRBJ2-7	TGTGCCAGCAGCTGGGGACAGGGGGGCAACGAGCAGTACTTC	CASSWGQGGNEQYF
NA	TRBV24-1	TRBD1	TRBJ1-2	TGTGCCACCAGGCCCAAAAGGGGACAGGGATCAGATGGCTACACCTTC	CATRPKRGQGSDGYTF
NA	TRBV24-1	TRBD1	TRBJ1-1	TGTGCCACCAGTCAGACAGGGGTTGGCACTGAAGCTTTCTTT	CATSQTGVGTEAFF
NA	TRBV9	TRBD2	TRBJ2-7	TGTGCCAGCAGCGTCGGCGGGACTAGCGGGAGCTACGAGCAGTACTTC	CASSVGGTSGSYEQYF
once	TRBV11-2	NA	TRBJ1-1	TGTGCCAGCAGCTTAGCTACGGGACATGAAGCTTTCTTT	CASSLATGHEAFF
NA	TRBV12-3/TRBV12-4	NA	TRBJ2-1	TGTGCCAGCAGTTCCGTTCGGGCGGGTGAGCAGTTCTTC	CASSSVRAGEQFF
NA	TRBV5-1	TRBD2	TRBJ2-1	TGCGCCAGCAGCCTCAGGGAGGGTCTACACAATGAGCAGTTCTTC	CASSLREGLHNEQFF
NA	TRBV29-1	NA	TRBJ2-7	TGCAGCGTTCGAACGTGGCAGGGGCCATACTACGAGCAGTACTTC	CSVRTWQGPYYEQYF
few	TRBV28	NA	TRBJ1-5	TGTGCCAGCAGTTTTTGGACCGCGGGTGACGATCAGCCCCAGCATTTT	CASSFWTAGDDQPQHF
NA	TRBV6-6	NA	TRBJ2-5	TGTGCCAGCAGGCCCCGGGACACCAAGTACCAAGAGACCCAGTACTTC	CASRPRDTKYQETQYF
NA	TRBV7-6	NA	TRBJ2-7	TGTGCCAGCAGCCCAGCGATCGGTTACGAGCAGTACTTC	CASSPAIGYEQYF
NA	TRBV27	TRBD1	TRBJ2-7	TGTGCCAGTCCGACAGGGTCTGTCTACGAGCAGTACTTC	CASPTGSVYEQYF
NA	TRBV19	NA	TRBJ1-2	TGTGCCAGTAGTCCGATGACAGGCTATGGCTACACCTTC	CASSPMTGYGYTF
NA	TRBV13	NA	TRBJ2-1	TGTGCCAGCAGCTTACCCGGTAGCGGTTACAATGAGCAGTTCTTC	CASSLPGSGYNEQFF
NA	TRBV7-9	TRBD1	TRBJ1-4	TGTGCCAGCAGCATACAGGGGATTAATGAAAAACTGTTTTTT	CASSIQGINEKLFF
NA	TRBV6-4	TRBD2	TRBJ2-7	TGTGCCAGCAGTGACTCACCATCGGGACTAGCGGGAGAGTACGAGCAGTACTTC	CASSDSPSGLAGEYEQYF
NA	TRBV11-2	NA	TRBJ2-1	TGTGCCAGCAGCGGGAGGGGGATTGGGGGAAGTGAGCAGTTCTTC	CASSGRGIGGSEQFF
NA	TRBV9	NA	TRBJ1-6	TGTGCCAGCACCCCTCCAGGCGATAATTCACCCCTCCACTTT	CASTPPGDNSPLHF
NA	TRBV5-8	TRBD1	TRBJ2-7	TGTGCCAGCAAACTCGACAGGGGGAAATCCTACGAGCAGTACTTC	CASKLDRGKSYEQYF
NA	TRBV7-3	NA	TRBJ2-4	TGTGCCAGCAGCTTATGGCCCGGAGACATTCAGTACTTC	CASSLWPGDIQYF
NA	TRBV5-5	NA	TRBJ2-6	TGTGCCAGCAGCTTGTCGGCAGGGTCTGGGGCCAACGTCCTGACTTTC	CASSLSAGSGANVLTF
NA	TRBV2	NA	TRBJ2-1	TGTGCCAGCAGCCGGGATCGGGATGAGCAGTTCTTC	CASSRDRDEQFF
NA	TRBV4-2	TRBD1	TRBJ1-6	TGTGCCAGCAGCCAATCTTTTGGAACAGGGACAGGGTTTTCACCCCTCCACTTT	CASSQSFGTGTGFSPLHF
NA	TRBV2	NA	TRBJ1-4	TGTGCCAGCACCTCAACAGCCGCAACTAATGAAAAACTGTTTTTT	CASTSTAATNEKLFF
NA	TRBV7-2	NA	TRBJ2-5	TGTGCCAGCAGCTTAGAAGGACAATACCAAGAGACCCAGTACTTC	CASSLEGQYQETQYF
NA	TRBV7-3	NA	TRBJ2-3	TGTGCCAGCAGCTTTCTACCCGGGACAGATACGCAGTATTTT	CASSFLPGTDTQYF
NA	TRBV12-3/TRBV12-4	NA	TRBJ2-7	TGTGCCAGCAGTTTTCAACAGAGCTACGAGCAGTACTTC	CASSFQQSYEQYF
NA	TRBV3-1/TRBV3-2	TRBD1	TRBJ2-3	TGTGCCAGCAGCCGACAGGGAAAGGTCGGGACAGATACGCAGTATTTT	CASSRQGKVGTDTQYF
NA	TRBV7-9	TRBD1	TRBJ1-6	TGTGCCAGCAGCCCGGGACAGGGGAGAAATTCACCCCTCCACTTT	CASSPGQGRNSPLHF
NA	TRBV5-4	NA	TRBJ2-2	TGTGCCAGCAGCTTGTCCGGAGACGCGAACACCGGGGAGCTGTTTTTT	CASSLSGDANTGELFF
NA	TRBV7-9	NA	TRBJ2-3	TGTGCCAGCAGCAAGACTAGTCCGGCAGATACGCAGTATTTT	CASSKTSPADTQYF
NA	TRBV5-1	NA	TRBJ2-3	TGCGCCAGCAGCTATGGCCCTAGTGGGTTGGCAGATACGCAGTATTTT	CASSYGPSGLADTQYF
NA	TRBV14	TRBD1	TRBJ2-7	TGTGCCAGCAGCCCGGCCGGGACAGGGGCCTACGAGCAGTACTTC	CASSPAGTGAYEQYF
NA	TRBV2	NA	TRBJ1-5	TGTGCCAGCACGGGATACAGAGGACAGCCCCAGCATTTT	CASTGYRGQPQHF
NA	TRBV18	NA	TRBJ1-1	TGTGCCAGCTCACCTACAGGGTACACTGAAGCTTTCTTT	CASSPTGYTEAFF
NA	TRBV29-1	NA	TRBJ1-4	TGCAGCGTTGGGGGCGGGGAAGAAAAACTGTTTTTT	CSVGGGEEKLFF
NA	TRBV19	TRBD1	TRBJ1-5	TGTGCCAGTAGCCAGGACAGGGCTCAGCCCCAGCATTTT	CASSQDRAQPQHF
NA	TRBV19	NA	TRBJ2-3	TGTGCCAGTAGTATAAACAGGAAGAGCACAGATACGCAGTATTTT	CASSINRKSTDTQYF
once	TRBV5-1	NA	TRBJ1-2	TGCGCCAGCAGCCTACTAATCAGGGATACGAGCTACACCTTC	CASSLLIRDTSYTF
NA	TRBV5-1	NA	TRBJ2-1	TGCGCCAGCAGCCAGGACAGACCGAGCTCCTACAATGAGCAGTTCTTC	CASSQDRPSSYNEQFF
NA	TRBV5-1	TRBD2	TRBJ2-7	TGCGCCAGCAGGGGACTAGCGGAGGGCTACGAGCAGTACTTC	CASRGLAEGYEQYF
NA	TRBV30	NA	TRBJ1-1	TGTGCCTGGAGTCTAGTTGGCACTGAAGCTTTCTTT	CAWSLVGTEAFF
NA	TRBV9	NA	TRBJ2-5	TGTGCCAGCAGCGTACAGGGTAATCAAGAGACCCAGTACTTC	CASSVQGNQETQYF
NA	TRBV28	NA	TRBJ2-7	TGTGCCAGCGTCAAAAGGGGAATGAGTTCCTACGAGCAGTACTTC	CASVKRGMSSYEQYF
NA	TRBV11-2	NA	TRBJ2-1	TGTGCCAGCAGCTTAGCCGGCAAGCGGCCGAGCTCCTACAATGAGCAGTTCTTC	CASSLAGKRPSSYNEQFF
NA	TRBV7-9	NA	TRBJ1-2	TGTGCCAGCAGCTTAGTTGTAGAAAACTATGGCTACACCTTC	CASSLVVENYGYTF
NA	TRBV30	TRBD2	TRBJ2-7	TGTGCCTGGAAACTAGCGGGAGACGGCGAGCAGTACTTC	CAWKLAGDGEQYF
NA	TRBV11-2	NA	TRBJ2-7	TGTGCCAGCAGTCCAGGAACTGGGCAGTCCTACGAGCAGTACTTC	CASSPGTGQSYEQYF
NA	TRBV7-9	NA	TRBJ1-2	TGTGCCAGCAGCCCCCAGAAGACAGGCTACACCTTC	CASSPQKTGYTF
NA	TRBV28	TRBD1	TRBJ1-2	TGTGCCAGCAGTTCACAGGGGGCAAGGCGAGATGGCTACACCTTC	CASSSQGARRDGYTF
NA	TRBV12-3/TRBV12-4	TRBD1	TRBJ1-1	TGTGCCAGCAGTCTCCGGGACAGGGCTTTCTTT	CASSLRDRAFF
NA	TRBV9	TRBD1	TRBJ1-1	TGTGCCAGCAGCGTAGGGACAGGGGGTCACACTGAAGCTTTCTTT	CASSVGTGGHTEAFF
once	TRBV7-9	NA	TRBJ1-5	TGTGCCAGCAGCTTACAGGGGAAGAGCAATCAGCCCCAGCATTTT	CASSLQGKSNQPQHF
NA	TRBV11-2	NA	TRBJ2-5	TGTGCCAGCAGTTCTCCCGGGACCCAGTACTTC	CASSSPGTQYF
NA	TRBV11-2	NA	TRBJ1-2	TGTGCCAGCAGCTTAGCTAGACAGATCTATGGCTACACCTTC	CASSLARQIYGYTF
NA	TRBV19	NA	TRBJ2-1	TGTGCCAGTAGGTCCAGAGGACTAACCTACAATGAGCAGTTCTTC	CASRSRGLTYNEQFF
NA	TRBV18	NA	TRBJ1-6	TGTGCCAGCTCACCGACAGGAAATAATTCACCCCTCCACTTT	CASSPTGNNSPLHF